The clone carrying this TCR beta chain has a handful of counts. Its specificity is not known. The data originate from a study of PD-1 blockade in classical Hodgkin lymphoma. Study results and caveats: A significant rise in TCR diversity by C4D1 was seen for CD4+ but not CD8+ cells. Why the repertoires differ is still unclear, perhaps disease activity or prior therapy. Baseline TCR diversity was reportedly lower in newly diagnosed patients than healthy donors.

Described time point: cycle 4 day 1 (C4D1), after 6 weeks of nivolumab. Autologous stem cell transplantation was followed by relapse in every patient, and brentuximab vedotin exposure varied. Trimming at V came to 0 bases and at J to 4 bases, leaving 2 bases not matched to a gene. Germline assignment: CDR1 MGHRA and CDR2 YSYEKL. This CDR3 contains 14 residues. Assay used: immunoSEQ multiplex PCR; TCRdb lists only in-frame clones, some missing. The table shows roughly 20,000 clones, with 70% to 85% occurring only once. This receptor was obtained from a human donor with classical Hodgkin lymphoma. The sample consisted of peripheral blood mononuclear cells (PBMCs), taken before the fourth cycle of nivolumab. This chain connects TRBV4-1 to TRBJ1-2; 7 positions agree with TRBD1. The chain's CDR3 is CASSQEGQIYGYTF. CDR3 nucleotide sequence: TGCGCCAGCAGCCAAGAGGGACAGATCTATGGCTACACCTTC.